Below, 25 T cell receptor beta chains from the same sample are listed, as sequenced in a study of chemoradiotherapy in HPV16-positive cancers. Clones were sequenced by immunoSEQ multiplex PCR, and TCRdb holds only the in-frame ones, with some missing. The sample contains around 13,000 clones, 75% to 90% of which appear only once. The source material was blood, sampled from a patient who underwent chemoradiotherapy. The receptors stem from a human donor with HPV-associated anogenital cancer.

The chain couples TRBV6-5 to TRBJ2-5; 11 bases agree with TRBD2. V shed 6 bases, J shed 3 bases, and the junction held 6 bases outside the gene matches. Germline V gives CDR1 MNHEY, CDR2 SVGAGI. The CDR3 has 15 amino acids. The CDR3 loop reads CASRRGLAGKETQYF. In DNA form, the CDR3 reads TGTGCCAGCAGGCGCGGACTAGCGGGCAAAGAGACCCAGTACTTC.

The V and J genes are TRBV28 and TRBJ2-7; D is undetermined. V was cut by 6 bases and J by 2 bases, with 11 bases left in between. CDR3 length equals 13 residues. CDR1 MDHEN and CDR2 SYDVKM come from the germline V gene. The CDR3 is CASSLMGPYEQYF. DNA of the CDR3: TGTGCCAGCAGCCTGATGGGCCCCTACGAGCAGTACTTC.

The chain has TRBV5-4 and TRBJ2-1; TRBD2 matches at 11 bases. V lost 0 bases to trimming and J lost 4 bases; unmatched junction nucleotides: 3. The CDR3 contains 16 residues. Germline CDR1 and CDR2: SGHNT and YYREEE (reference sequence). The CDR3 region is CASSLAGTSGYNEQFF. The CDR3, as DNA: TGTGCCAGCAGCTTGGCCGGGACTAGCGGTTACAATGAGCAGTTCTTC.

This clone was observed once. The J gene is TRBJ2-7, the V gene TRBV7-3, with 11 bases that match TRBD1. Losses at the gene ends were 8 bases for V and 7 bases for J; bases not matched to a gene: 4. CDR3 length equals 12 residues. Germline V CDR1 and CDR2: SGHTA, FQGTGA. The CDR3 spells CASGDRGGEQYF. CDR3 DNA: TGTGCCAGCGGGGACAGGGGGGGTGAGCAGTACTTC. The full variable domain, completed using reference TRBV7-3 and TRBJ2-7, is GAGVSQTPSNKVTEKGKYVELRCDPISGHTALYWYRQSLGQGPEFLIYFQGTGAADDSGLPNDRFFAVRPEGSVSTLKIQRTERGDSAVYLCASGDRGGEQYFGPGTRLTVT.

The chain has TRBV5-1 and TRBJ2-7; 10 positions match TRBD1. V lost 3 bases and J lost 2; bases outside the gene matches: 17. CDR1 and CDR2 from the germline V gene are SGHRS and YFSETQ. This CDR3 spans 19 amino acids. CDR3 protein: CASSSSHRDRGQETYEQYF. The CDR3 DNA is TGCGCCAGCAGCTCGAGCCACCGGGACAGGGGCCAAGAAACCTACGAGCAGTACTTC.

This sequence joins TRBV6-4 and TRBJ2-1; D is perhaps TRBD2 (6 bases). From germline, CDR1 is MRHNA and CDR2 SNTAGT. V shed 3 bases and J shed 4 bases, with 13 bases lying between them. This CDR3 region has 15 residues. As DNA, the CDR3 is TGTGCCAGCAGTGAGCCCGGGACTGGTTACAATGAGCAGTTCTTC. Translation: CASSEPGTGYNEQFF.

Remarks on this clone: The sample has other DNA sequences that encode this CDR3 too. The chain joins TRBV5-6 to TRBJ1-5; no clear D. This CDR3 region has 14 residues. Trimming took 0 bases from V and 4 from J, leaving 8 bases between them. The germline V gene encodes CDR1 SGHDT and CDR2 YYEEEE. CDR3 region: CASSLGQVNQPQHF. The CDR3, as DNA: TGTGCCAGCAGCTTGGGTCAGGTTAATCAGCCCCAGCATTTT.

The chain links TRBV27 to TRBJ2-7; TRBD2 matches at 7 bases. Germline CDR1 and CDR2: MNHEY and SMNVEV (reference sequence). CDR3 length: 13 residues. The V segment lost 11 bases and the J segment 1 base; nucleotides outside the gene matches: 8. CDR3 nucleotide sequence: TGTGCCCCACGGCGGGGGAAGTCCTACGAGCAGTACTTC. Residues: CAPRRGKSYEQYF.

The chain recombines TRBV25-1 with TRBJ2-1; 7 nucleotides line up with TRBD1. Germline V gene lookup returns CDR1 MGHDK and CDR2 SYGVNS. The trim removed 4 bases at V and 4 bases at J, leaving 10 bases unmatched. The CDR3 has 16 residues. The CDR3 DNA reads TGTGCCAGCAGTGGGACAAGGGGACAGCATTACAATGAGCAGTTCTTC. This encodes CASSGTRGQHYNEQFF. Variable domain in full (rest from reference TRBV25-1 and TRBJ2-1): EADIYQTPRYLVIGTGKKITLECSQTMGHDKMYWYQQDPGMELHLIHYSYGVNSTEKGDLSSESTVSRIRTEHFPLTLESARPSHTSQYLCASSGTRGQHYNEQFFGPGTRLTVL.

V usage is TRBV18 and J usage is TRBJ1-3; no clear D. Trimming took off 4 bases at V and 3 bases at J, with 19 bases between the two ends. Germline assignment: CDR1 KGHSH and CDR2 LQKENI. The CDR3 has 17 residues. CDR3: CASSRNVGAEDGNTIYF. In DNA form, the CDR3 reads TGTGCCAGCTCACGTAACGTAGGCGCAGAAGATGGAAACACCATATATTTT.

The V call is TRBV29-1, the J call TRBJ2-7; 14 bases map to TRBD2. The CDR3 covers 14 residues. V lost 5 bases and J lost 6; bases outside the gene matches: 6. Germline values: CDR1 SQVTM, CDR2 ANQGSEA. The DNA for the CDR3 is TGCAGCGTTAAAGGACTAGCGGGGGGTACCGAGCAGTACTTC. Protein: CSVKGLAGGTEQYF.

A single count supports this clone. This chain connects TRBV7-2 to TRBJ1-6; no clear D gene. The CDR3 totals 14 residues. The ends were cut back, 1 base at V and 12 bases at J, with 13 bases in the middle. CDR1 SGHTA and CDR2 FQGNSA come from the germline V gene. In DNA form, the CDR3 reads TGTGCCAGCAGCTTAGGTGAAGTGTGGGAACCCCTCCACTTT. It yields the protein CASSLGEVWEPLHF.

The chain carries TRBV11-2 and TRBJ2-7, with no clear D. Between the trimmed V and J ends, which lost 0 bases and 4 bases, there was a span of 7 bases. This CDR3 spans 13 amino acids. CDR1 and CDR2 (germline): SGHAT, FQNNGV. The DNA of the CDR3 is TGTGCCAGCAGCTTAGAAATACTGTACGAGCAGTACTTC. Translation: CASSLEILYEQYF.

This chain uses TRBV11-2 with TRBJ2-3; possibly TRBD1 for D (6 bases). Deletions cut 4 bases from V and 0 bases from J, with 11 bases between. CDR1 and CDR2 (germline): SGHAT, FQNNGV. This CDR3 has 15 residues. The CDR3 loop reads CASSSNRASTDTQYF. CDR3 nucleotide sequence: TGTGCCAGCAGCTCGAACAGGGCTAGCACAGATACGCAGTATTTT.

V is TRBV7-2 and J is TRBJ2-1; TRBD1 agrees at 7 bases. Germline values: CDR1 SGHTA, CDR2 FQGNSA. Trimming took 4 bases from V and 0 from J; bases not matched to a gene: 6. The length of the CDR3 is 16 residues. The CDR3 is CASSSMGQRSYNEQFF. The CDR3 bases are TGTGCCAGCAGCTCTATGGGACAGCGCTCCTACAATGAGCAGTTCTTC.

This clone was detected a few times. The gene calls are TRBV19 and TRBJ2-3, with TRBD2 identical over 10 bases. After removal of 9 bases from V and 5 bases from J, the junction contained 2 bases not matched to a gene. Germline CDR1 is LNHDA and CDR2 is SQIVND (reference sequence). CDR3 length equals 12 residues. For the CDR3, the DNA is TGTGCCAGCAGACTAGCGGGAGATACGCAGTATTTT. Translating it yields CASRLAGDTQYF.

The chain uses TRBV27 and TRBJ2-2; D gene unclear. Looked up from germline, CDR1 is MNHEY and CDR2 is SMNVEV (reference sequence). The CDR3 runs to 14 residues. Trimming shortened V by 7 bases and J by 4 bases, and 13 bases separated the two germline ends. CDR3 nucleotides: TGTGCCAGCACGAGGCAACCCGGCACCGGGGAGCTGTTTTTT. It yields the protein CASTRQPGTGELFF.

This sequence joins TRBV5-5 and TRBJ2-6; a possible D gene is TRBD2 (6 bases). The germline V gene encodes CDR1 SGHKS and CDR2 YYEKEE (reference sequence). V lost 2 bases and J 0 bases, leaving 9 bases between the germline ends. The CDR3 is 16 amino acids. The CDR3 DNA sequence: TGTGCCAGCAGCTTAGTGGGGGGCTCTGGGGCCAACGTCCTGACTTTC. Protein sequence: CASSLVGGSGANVLTF.

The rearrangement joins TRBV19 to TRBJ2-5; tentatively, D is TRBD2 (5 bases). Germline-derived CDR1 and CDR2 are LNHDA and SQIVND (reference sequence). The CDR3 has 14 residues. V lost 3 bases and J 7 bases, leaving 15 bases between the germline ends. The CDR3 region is CASSMGVASGTQYF. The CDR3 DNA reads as TGTGCCAGTAGTATGGGAGTAGCGTCGGGGACCCAGTACTTC.

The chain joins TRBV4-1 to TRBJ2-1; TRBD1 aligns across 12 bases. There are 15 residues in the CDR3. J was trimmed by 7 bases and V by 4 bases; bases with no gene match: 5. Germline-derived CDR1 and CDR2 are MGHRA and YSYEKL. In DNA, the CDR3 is TGCGCCAGCAGCCCATGGGGACAGGGGGCGAATGAGCAGTTCTTC. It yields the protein CASSPWGQGANEQFF.

CDR3 DNA: TGTGCCAGCAGCCACCGTATCCGGGACAGGGAATTGATGGCTGAAGCTTTCTTT. Translation: CASSHRIRDRELMAEAFF. The chain joins TRBV14 to TRBJ1-1; 9 bases are shared with TRBD1. This CDR3 has 18 amino acids. Germline V gene lookup returns CDR1 SGHDN and CDR2 FVKESK. V lost 3 bases and J lost 6; bases outside the gene matches: 17.

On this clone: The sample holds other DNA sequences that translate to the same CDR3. The CDR3 nucleotides read TGTGCCAGCAGCTTAGGGGGGGCCAGGTACGAGCAGTACTTC. Protein sequence: CASSLGGARYEQYF. V gene TRBV7-9 combines with J gene TRBJ2-7, with D possibly called TRBD1 or TRBD2 (6 bases each). Germline CDR1 and CDR2: SEHNR and FQNEAQ (reference sequence). The CDR3 loop spans 14 amino acids. Deletions cut 1 base from V and 4 bases from J, with 11 bases between.

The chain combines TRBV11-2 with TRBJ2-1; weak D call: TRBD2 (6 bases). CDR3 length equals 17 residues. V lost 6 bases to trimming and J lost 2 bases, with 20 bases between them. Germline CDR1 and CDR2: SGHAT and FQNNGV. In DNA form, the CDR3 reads TGTGCCAGCAGACAGCCGGGACTCCGTCCCGCCTACAATGAGCAGTTCTTC. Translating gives CASRQPGLRPAYNEQFF.

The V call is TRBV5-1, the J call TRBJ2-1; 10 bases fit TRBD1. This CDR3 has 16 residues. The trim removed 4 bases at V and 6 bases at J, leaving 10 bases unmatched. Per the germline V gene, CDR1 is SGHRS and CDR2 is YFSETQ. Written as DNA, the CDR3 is TGCGCCAGCAGCCGCGGCGGGACAGGGGTCCTCAATGAGCAGTTCTTC. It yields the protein CASSRGGTGVLNEQFF.

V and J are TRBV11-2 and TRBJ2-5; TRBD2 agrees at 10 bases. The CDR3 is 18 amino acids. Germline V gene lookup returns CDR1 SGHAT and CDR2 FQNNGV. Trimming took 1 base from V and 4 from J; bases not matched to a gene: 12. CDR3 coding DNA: TGTGCCAGCAGCTTAGCAGCCCAGCGGGGGGGCTTCGGAGAGACCCAGTACTTC. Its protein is CASSLAAQRGGFGETQYF.